The rows below give T cell receptor beta chains drawn from one sample of a study of neurological immune-mediated disorders. TCRdb fed the 5' RACE reads into MiXCR, producing one record per CDR3 protein. The sample yields approximately 70,000 distinct CDR3 sequences, 10% to 13% seen once. The sample comprised PBMCs. These receptors all stem from a man between 25 and 39 years old in good health. Each CDR3 is given with its conserved first and last residue. D genes are given only for firm matches. Expanded clones get a size class; other rows say once, few or many, or leave the size out.

V	D	J	size	DNA	CDR3
TRBV24-1	-	TRBJ2-1	-	TGTGCCACCAGTGATTACAGGGTAAATGAGCAGTTCTTC	CATSDYRVNEQFF
TRBV5-1	TRBD2	TRBJ2-1	many	TGCGCCAGCAGATTGGGGCTAGCGGGGGATGAGCAGTTCTTC	CASRLGLAGDEQFF
TRBV6-2/TRBV6-3	TRBD1	TRBJ2-2	few	TGTGCCAGCAGCCCCGGGACAGGGGACACCGGGGAGCTGTTTTTT	CASSPGTGDTGELFF
TRBV28	-	TRBJ2-7	many	TGTGCCAGCAGTTTGGGGGACCCGAAAATTTACGAGCAGTACTTC	CASSLGDPKIYEQYF
TRBV7-3	-	TRBJ1-2	many	TGTGCCAGCAGCTTAAACCCAGGGTCCTATGGCTACACCTTC	CASSLNPGSYGYTF
TRBV7-9	TRBD2	TRBJ2-1	many	TGTGCCAGTTCTGGACTAGCGGGAGTATGGTCCTACAATGAGCAGTTCTTC	CASSGLAGVWSYNEQFF
TRBV5-1	-	TRBJ2-6	many	TGCGCCAGCAGCTTGGTGGAGTCCGGGGCCAACGTCCTGACTTTC	CASSLVESGANVLTF
TRBV5-1	-	TRBJ1-1	-	TGCGCCAGCAGCTTCAGTAGAGGGGGGGCCGGCACTGAAGCTTTCTTT	CASSFSRGGAGTEAFF
TRBV27	TRBD2	TRBJ2-1	many	TGTGCCAGCAGTTTCACTAGCGGCATCTACAATGAGCAGTTCTTC	CASSFTSGIYNEQFF
TRBV6-5	-	TRBJ2-3	many	TGTGCCAGCAGCTATTCCAAGACAGTTGACACGCAGTATTTT	CASSYSKTVDTQYF
TRBV4-1	-	TRBJ2-5	many	TGCGCCAGCAGCCCCCATGGACAGAAAGAGACCCAGTACTTC	CASSPHGQKETQYF
TRBV7-3	-	TRBJ1-1	many	TGTGCCAGCAGCTTCGGGCAGGGTGGTGAAGCTTTCTTT	CASSFGQGGEAFF
TRBV5-1	TRBD2	TRBJ2-7	-	TGCGCCAGCAGCTTGGTGCCGGGAGGGGCCTACGAGCAGTACTTC	CASSLVPGGAYEQYF
TRBV27	TRBD1	TRBJ2-7	-	TGTGCCAGCAGTTTTGGGGACAGGGGGTTCTACGAGCAGTACTTC	CASSFGDRGFYEQYF
TRBV11-2	-	TRBJ2-1	many	TGTGCCAGCAGTCAGAATCACGGACAGAACAATGAGCAGTTCTTC	CASSQNHGQNNEQFF
TRBV5-1	-	TRBJ2-3	many	TGCGCCAGCAGCTTGAGCAGGCCGCCAGATACGCAGTATTTT	CASSLSRPPDTQYF
TRBV2	-	TRBJ2-7	many	TGTGCCAGCAGTGAAGCGCCGGGTTTGGGGCAGTACTTC	CASSEAPGLGQYF
TRBV20-1	TRBD2	TRBJ2-3	many	TGCAGTGCTAGTCCGGGACTAGCGGGAGCCACCAGCACAGATACGCAGTATTTT	CSASPGLAGATSTDTQYF
TRBV7-6	TRBD2	TRBJ2-5	many	TGTGCCAGCAGTCTAGCGGGAGGAAGGGAGACCCAGTACTTC	CASSLAGGRETQYF
TRBV6-6	-	TRBJ2-7	many	TGTGCCAGCAGTTACGGGGGACTGAAGGACTCCTACGAGCAGTACTTC	CASSYGGLKDSYEQYF
TRBV20-1	-	TRBJ2-2	many	TGCAGTGCTAGAGAGGTCTACGACACCGGGGAGCTGTTTTTT	CSAREVYDTGELFF
TRBV3-1	TRBD2	TRBJ2-5	many	TGTGCCAGCAGCCAAGAGTCCAGGGGACTAGCGGGAGTAGAGACCCAGTACTTC	CASSQESRGLAGVETQYF
TRBV10-3	TRBD1	TRBJ1-2	many	TGTGCCATCAGCGACAGGGACACTAACTATGGCTACACCTTC	CAISDRDTNYGYTF
TRBV5-1	TRBD1	TRBJ2-7	many	TGCGCCAGCAGGCCTGACAGGGACGAGCAGTACTTC	CASRPDRDEQYF
TRBV20-1	TRBD2	TRBJ2-1	many	TGCAGTGCTCTTGGACTAGCGGACAATGAGCAGTTCTTC	CSALGLADNEQFF
TRBV15	-	TRBJ2-7	many	TGTGCCACCAGCAGAAGACCCCGGGACACATACTCCTACGAGCAGTACTTC	CATSRRPRDTYSYEQYF
TRBV6-4	-	TRBJ2-2	many	TGTGCCAGCAGCGAAACGCAGGACACCGGGGAGCTGTTTTTT	CASSETQDTGELFF
TRBV29-1	-	TRBJ2-3	many	TGCAGCGTTGAAGGGGGGGCGGAGGGGAGTTACACAGATACGCAGTATTTT	CSVEGGAEGSYTDTQYF
TRBV11-2	TRBD2	TRBJ2-5	-	TGTGCCAGCACCTGGGGAGCGGGAGAAGAGACCCAGTACTTC	CASTWGAGEETQYF
TRBV5-5	-	TRBJ2-5	many	TGTGCCAGCAGCTGGGGACGGGCCGTGGTTGAGACCCAGTACTTC	CASSWGRAVVETQYF
TRBV7-9	TRBD1	TRBJ2-7	many	TGTGCCAGCAGCGCCGGGACAGGGATCTGGGAGCAGTACTTC	CASSAGTGIWEQYF
TRBV5-1	TRBD1	TRBJ1-2	many	TGCGCCAGCACGGAGGGACAGTCCTATGGCTACACCTTC	CASTEGQSYGYTF
TRBV7-3	-	TRBJ2-7	many	TGTGCCAGCAGCTTAGGCAGGGGCGGTACCGAGCAGTACTTC	CASSLGRGGTEQYF
TRBV5-1	TRBD1	TRBJ1-3	many	TGCGCCAGCAGCACACAGGGGAATGGAAACACCATATATTTT	CASSTQGNGNTIYF
TRBV7-8	-	TRBJ2-1	-	TGTGCCAGCAGCTTGACTCCGGGACCCTTCAATGAGCAGTTCTTC	CASSLTPGPFNEQFF
TRBV9	-	TRBJ2-1	many	TGTGCCAGCAGCGTAGGCCAGGGAGACAATGAGCAGTTCTTC	CASSVGQGDNEQFF
TRBV20-1	-	TRBJ2-3	few	TGCAGTGCTAGTTACATCCAGATGAACACAGATACGCAGTATTTT	CSASYIQMNTDTQYF
TRBV6-6	TRBD1	TRBJ2-6	few	TGTGCCAGCAGTTGGGGCAGGGGGAGCTCTGGGGCCAACGTCCTGACTTTC	CASSWGRGSSGANVLTF
TRBV7-7	-	TRBJ2-3	many	TGTGCCAGCAGCCAGCCGAGCACAGATACGCAGTATTTT	CASSQPSTDTQYF
TRBV12-3/TRBV12-4	-	TRBJ2-2	many	TGTGCCAGCAGTTTAGGGGACACGAACACCGGGGAGCTGTTTTTT	CASSLGDTNTGELFF
TRBV24-1	-	TRBJ2-3	-	TGTGCCACCAGTGAAACGACAGATAGCACAGATACGCAGTATTTT	CATSETTDSTDTQYF
TRBV5-1	TRBD2	TRBJ2-3	many	TGCGCCAGCAGCTCTGGACTAGCGGAAAGCACAGATACGCAGTATTTT	CASSSGLAESTDTQYF
TRBV5-1	-	TRBJ1-4	-	TGCGCCAGCAGCTTGACAGCAACTAATGAAAAACTGTTTTTT	CASSLTATNEKLFF